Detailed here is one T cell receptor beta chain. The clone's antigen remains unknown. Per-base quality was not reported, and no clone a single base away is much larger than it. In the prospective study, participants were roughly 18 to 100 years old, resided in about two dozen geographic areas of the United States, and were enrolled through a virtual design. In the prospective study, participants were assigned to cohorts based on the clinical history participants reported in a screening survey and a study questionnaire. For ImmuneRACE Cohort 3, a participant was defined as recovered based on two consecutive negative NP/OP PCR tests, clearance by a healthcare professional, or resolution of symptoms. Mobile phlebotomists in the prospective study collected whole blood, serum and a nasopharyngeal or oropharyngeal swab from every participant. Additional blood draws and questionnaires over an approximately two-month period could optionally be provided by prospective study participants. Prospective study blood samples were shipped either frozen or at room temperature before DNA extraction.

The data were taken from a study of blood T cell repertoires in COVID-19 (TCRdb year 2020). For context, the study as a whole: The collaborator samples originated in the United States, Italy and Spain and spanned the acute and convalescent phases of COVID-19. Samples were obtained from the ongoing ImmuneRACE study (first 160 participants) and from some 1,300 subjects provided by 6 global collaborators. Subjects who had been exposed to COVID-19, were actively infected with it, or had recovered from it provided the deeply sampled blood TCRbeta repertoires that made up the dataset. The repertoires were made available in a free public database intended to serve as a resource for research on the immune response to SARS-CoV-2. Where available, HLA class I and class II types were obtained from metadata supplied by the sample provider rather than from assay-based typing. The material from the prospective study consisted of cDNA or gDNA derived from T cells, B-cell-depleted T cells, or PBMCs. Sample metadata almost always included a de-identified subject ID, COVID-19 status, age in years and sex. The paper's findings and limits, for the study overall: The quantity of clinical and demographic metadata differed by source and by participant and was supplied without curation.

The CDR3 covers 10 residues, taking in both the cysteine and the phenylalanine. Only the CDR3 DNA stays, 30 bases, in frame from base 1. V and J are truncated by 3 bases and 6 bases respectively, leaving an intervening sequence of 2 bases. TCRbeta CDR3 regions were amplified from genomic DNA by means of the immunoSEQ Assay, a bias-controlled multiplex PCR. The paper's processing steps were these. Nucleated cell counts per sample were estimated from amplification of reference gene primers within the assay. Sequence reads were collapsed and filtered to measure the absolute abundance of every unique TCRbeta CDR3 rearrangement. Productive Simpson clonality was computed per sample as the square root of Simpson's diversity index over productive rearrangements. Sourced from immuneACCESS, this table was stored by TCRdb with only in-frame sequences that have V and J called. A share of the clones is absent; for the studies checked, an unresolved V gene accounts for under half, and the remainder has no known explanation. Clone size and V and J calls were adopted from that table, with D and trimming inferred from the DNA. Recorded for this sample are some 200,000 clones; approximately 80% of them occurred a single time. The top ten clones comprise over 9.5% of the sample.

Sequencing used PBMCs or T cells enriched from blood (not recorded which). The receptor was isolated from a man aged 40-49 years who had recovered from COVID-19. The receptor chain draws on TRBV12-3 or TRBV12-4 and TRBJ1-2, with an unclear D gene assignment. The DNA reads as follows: TGTGCCAGCAGTTTTAATGGCTACACCTTC. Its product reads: CASSFNGYTF.